The next 20 T cell receptor beta chains were all read from a single sample in a study of cytomegalovirus exposure and HLA in healthy donors. Primers: 60 Vbeta forward and 13 Jbeta reverse. Here immunoSEQ multiplex PCR was the method, and the copy in TCRdb shows in-frame clones only, minus some. The repertoire holds 86,000 or so clones, with around 75% as singletons. The sample comprised PBMCs. Receptors were obtained from a woman aged 40 to 50 in good health and CMV-seropositive.

V is TRBV15 and J is TRBJ2-1; weak D call: TRBD1 (5 bases). V was shortened by 1 base and J by 0 bases, with 7 bases between the two germline ends. CDR1 is LNHNV, CDR2 YYDKDF, per germline (reference sequence). The CDR3 sequence is 15 residues long. The CDR3 region is CATSRGGSSYNEQFF. The CDR3 nucleotides are TGTGCCACCAGCAGAGGGGGCAGCTCCTACAATGAGCAGTTCTTC. Together with reference TRBV15 and TRBJ2-1, the CDR3 gives the full variable domain: DAMVIQNPRYQVTQFGKPVTLSCSQTLNHNVMYWYQQKSSQAPKLLFHYYDKDFNNEADTPDNFQSRRPNTSFCFLDIRSPGLGDTAMYLCATSRGGSSYNEQFFGPGTRLTVL.

V and J are TRBV28 and TRBJ1-1; a weak D match, TRBD1 (5 bases). Germline values: CDR1 MDHEN, CDR2 SYDVKM. The CDR3 totals 16 residues. Trimming left V 8 bases short and J 3 bases short, with 22 bases between. The CDR3 region has the DNA TGTGCCAGCGAGGAGTATTCAGGGTTAAGGGACACTGAAGCTTTCTTT. Its translation: CASEEYSGLRDTEAFF.

The V and J genes are TRBV7-9 and TRBJ1-1, with D perhaps matching TRBD1 (5 bases). Trimming took off 3 bases at V and 5 bases at J, with 10 bases between the two ends. This CDR3 spans 13 amino acids. Germline loops: CDR1 SEHNR, CDR2 FQNEAQ (reference sequence). This CDR3 is CASSFAGHTEAFF. CDR3 bases: TGTGCCAGCAGCTTCGCAGGGCATACTGAAGCTTTCTTT.

V gene TRBV5-8 combines with J gene TRBJ1-1; no clear D. Per the germline V gene, CDR1 is SGHTS and CDR2 is YDEGEE. CDR3 length equals 19 residues. Trimming cost V 0 bases and J 5 bases, with 26 bases left between them. CDR3 DNA sequence: TGTGCCAGCAGCTTGGACGGCGGGAAAAGGAGCGGAGTGAGGACTGAAGCTTTCTTT. Translated: CASSLDGGKRSGVRTEAFF. The whole variable domain, remainder taken from reference TRBV5-8 and TRBJ1-1, is EAGVTQSPTHLIKTRGQQATLRCSPISGHTSVYWYQQALGLGLQFLLWYDEGEERNRGNFPPRFSGRQFPNYSSELNVNALELEDSALYLCASSLDGGKRSGVRTEAFFGQGTRLTVV.

This clone was seen a few times. The chain employs TRBV4-2 and TRBJ1-5, with unresolved D. This CDR3 is built from 16 residues. Germline V lookup: CDR1 LGHNA, CDR2 YNFKEQ. V shed 3 bases and J shed 2 bases, with 14 bases lying between them. DNA for the CDR3: TGTGCCAGCAGCCACGGGGATAACGGCGGCAATCAGCCCCAGCATTTT. This gives the protein CASSHGDNGGNQPQHF.

This clone appeared a few times. The V call is TRBV6-5, the J call TRBJ1-1; D might be TRBD1 (6 bases). Trimming shortened V by 6 bases and J by 1 base, and 12 bases separated the two germline ends. CDR3 length: 14 amino acids. CDR1 and CDR2 (germline): MNHEY, SVGAGI. In DNA form, the CDR3 reads TGTGCCAGCAGGAAGAACAGGGCGAACACTGAAGCTTTCTTT. Translated: CASRKNRANTEAFF.

J is TRBJ2-7 and V is TRBV7-3; 7 bases line up with TRBD1. V was clipped by 6 bases and J by 6 bases; unmatched bases: 8. CDR1 is SGHTA, CDR2 FQGTGA, per germline. This CDR3 is 13 amino acids long. This CDR3 is CASSRGRGSEQYF. The CDR3 nucleotides read TGTGCCAGCAGTCGCGGCAGGGGGAGCGAGCAGTACTTC.

V and J are TRBV19 and TRBJ2-1, with D tentatively TRBD2 (5 bases). Germline V gene sequence: CDR1 LNHDA, CDR2 SQIVND (reference sequence). The CDR3 runs 14 residues. Trimming pared 4 bases from V and 1 base from J, leaving 8 bases between. The CDR3 sequence is CASSRRNSYNEQFF. In nucleotides, the CDR3 is TGTGCCAGTAGTAGGAGGAATTCCTACAATGAGCAGTTCTTC.

V and J are TRBV19 and TRBJ1-1, with 8 bases that match TRBD1. V lost 4 bases to trimming and J lost 5 bases; unmatched junction nucleotides: 9. The CDR3 covers 15 residues. Germline V gene lookup returns CDR1 LNHDA and CDR2 SQIVND (reference sequence). The CDR3 is CASSKTTGDLTEAFF. CDR3 sequence (DNA): TGTGCCAGTAGTAAGACGACAGGGGATTTGACTGAAGCTTTCTTT.

The V call is TRBV7-6, the J call TRBJ1-1; D gene unclear. Germline V gene sequence: CDR1 SGHVS, CDR2 FNYEAQ. V was pared by 1 base and J by 0 bases, with 6 bases between. CDR3 length: 14 residues. The DNA for the CDR3 is TGTGCCAGCAGCTTAGAGCCTTTGAACACTGAAGCTTTCTTT. Translating gives CASSLEPLNTEAFF.

The V gene is TRBV27, the J gene TRBJ1-5; D is uncertain. Germline V lookup: CDR1 MNHEY, CDR2 SMNVEV (reference sequence). The CDR3 sequence is 15 residues long. V lost 3 bases to trimming and J lost 0 bases, with 9 bases between them. The CDR3 coding sequence is TGTGCCAGCAGTTTTTCCCCCCATAGCAATCAGCCCCAGCATTTT. This codes for CASSFSPHSNQPQHF.

The chain is built from TRBV19 and TRBJ1-1; no reliable D call. The length of the CDR3 is 17 residues. The germline V gene encodes CDR1 LNHDA and CDR2 SQIVND (reference sequence). Trimming removed 7 bases from V and 0 bases from J, with 21 bases in between. The CDR3 reads CASTGRFGKLMNTEAFF. CDR3 DNA sequence: TGTGCCAGTACGGGTCGGTTTGGCAAGCTAATGAACACTGAAGCTTTCTTT.

This clone was seen once. This sequence joins TRBV29-1 and TRBJ2-6, with a tentative D call TRBD1 (7 bases). Germline V CDR1 and CDR2: SQVTM, ANQGSEA. CDR3 length: 16 residues. Trimming left V 4 bases short and J 1 base short, with 14 bases between. CDR3 in amino acids: CSVAPRGRSGANVLTF. The CDR3 DNA sequence: TGCAGCGTTGCCCCCAGGGGGAGGTCTGGGGCCAACGTCCTGACTTTC. Using reference TRBV29-1 and TRBJ2-6 for the parts outside the CDR3, the full variable domain is SAVISQKPSRDICQRGTSLTIQCQVDSQVTMMFWYRQQPGQSLTLIATANQGSEATYESGFVIDKFPISRPNLTFSTLTVSNMSPEDSSIYLCSVAPRGRSGANVLTFGAGSRLTVL.

In its sample, this clone was seen once. The chain has TRBV7-6 and TRBJ1-1; 7 bases are shared with TRBD1. The J segment lost 5 bases and the V segment lost 2 bases, leaving 5 bases of the junction unmatched. Germline assignment: CDR1 SGHVS and CDR2 FNYEAQ. This CDR3 region has 14 residues. CDR3 coding DNA: TGTGCCAGCAGCTTATCAGGGGGGAGGACTGAAGCTTTCTTT. Translating it yields CASSLSGGRTEAFF.

The CDR3 region has the DNA TGTGCCAGCACCTTCAGGGGGCTAGAGCACGAGCAGTACTTC. Translation gives CASTFRGLEHEQYF. The chain links TRBV28 to TRBJ2-7; TRBD1 matches 8 bases. The ends lost 7 bases at V and 5 bases at J; junction bases unmatched: 10. The CDR3 is 14 amino acids. Germline values: CDR1 MDHEN, CDR2 SYDVKM. The full variable domain, completed using reference TRBV28 and TRBJ2-7, is DVKVTQSSRYLVKRTGEKVFLECVQDMDHENMFWYRQDPGLGLRLIYFSYDVKMKEKGDIPEGYSVSREKKERFSLILESASTNQTSMYLCASTFRGLEHEQYFGPGTRLTVT.

The chain recombines TRBV2 with TRBJ1-2; D gene ambiguous. V was clipped by 3 bases and J by 4 bases, with 6 bases between them. Germline CDR1 is SNHLY and CDR2 is FYNNEI. CDR3 length: 12 amino acids. CDR3 bases: TGTGCCAGCAGTGACCGAGGCTATGGCTACACCTTC. It is translated as CASSDRGYGYTF.

The chain has TRBV5-1 and TRBJ1-1; D not resolved. The germline CDR1 and CDR2 sequences are SGHRS and YFSETQ. V lost 5 bases and J lost 1, with 6 bases in between. This CDR3 has 12 amino acids. The CDR3 sequence: CASRSGNTEAFF. The DNA of the CDR3 is TGCGCCAGCAGAAGCGGGAACACTGAAGCTTTCTTT.

The chain carries TRBV5-1 and TRBJ1-3; tentatively, D is TRBD1 (5 bases). V lost 0 bases, J lost 4 bases, and 11 bases lay in between. Germline CDR1 SGHRS, CDR2 YFSETQ. The CDR3 has 15 amino acids. CDR3 residues: CASSLAGRDGNTIYF. The DNA of the CDR3 is TGCGCCAGCAGCTTGGCGGGGAGGGACGGAAACACCATATATTTT.

J is TRBJ1-6 and V is TRBV6-1; D is perhaps TRBD1 (6 bases). Trimming cost V 1 base and J 14 bases, with 12 bases left between them. CDR1 is MNHNS, CDR2 SASEGT, per germline. This CDR3 is built from 13 residues. DNA for the CDR3: TGTGCCAGCAGTGAAGACAGGGAGTCAACCCTCCACTTT. Translated: CASSEDRESTLHF.

V gene TRBV28 combines with J gene TRBJ1-2; a possible D gene is TRBD1 (6 bases). The germline CDR1 and CDR2 sequences are MDHEN and SYDVKM. Deletions cut 6 bases from V and 4 bases from J, with 15 bases between. CDR3 length: 14 amino acids. As DNA, the CDR3 is TGTGCCAGCAGCCTCGGACAGATTCCCTATGGCTACACCTTC. Residues: CASSLGQIPYGYTF.